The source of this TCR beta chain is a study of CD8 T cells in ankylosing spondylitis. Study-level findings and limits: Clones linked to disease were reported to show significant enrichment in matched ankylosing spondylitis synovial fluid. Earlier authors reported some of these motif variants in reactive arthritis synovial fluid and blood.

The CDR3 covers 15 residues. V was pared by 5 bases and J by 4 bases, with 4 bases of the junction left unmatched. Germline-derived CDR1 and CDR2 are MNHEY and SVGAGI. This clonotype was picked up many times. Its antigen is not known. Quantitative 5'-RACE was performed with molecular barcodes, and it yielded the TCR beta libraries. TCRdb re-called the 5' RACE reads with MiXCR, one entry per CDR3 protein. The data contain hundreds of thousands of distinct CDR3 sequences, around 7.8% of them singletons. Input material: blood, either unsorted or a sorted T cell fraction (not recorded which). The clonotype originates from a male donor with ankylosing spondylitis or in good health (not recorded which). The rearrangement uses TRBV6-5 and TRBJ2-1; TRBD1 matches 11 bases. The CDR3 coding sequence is TGTGCCAGCAGTCACGGACAGGGGGCTTACAATGAGCAGTTCTTC. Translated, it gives CASSHGQGAYNEQFF.